The 26 T cell receptor beta chains below were found in one sample sequenced in a study of T cell responses to AZD1222 COVID-19 vaccine. The data were produced by immunoSEQ multiplex PCR, yet TCRdb's version contains in-frame clones alone and is incomplete. The profile shows 75,000 to 100,000 clones, nearly 90% of them singletons. The sequences come from peripheral blood, collected on day 0 of AZD1222 vaccination. These receptors all stem from an adult in good health.

The V call is TRBV4-1, the J call TRBJ1-2, with a tentative D call TRBD1 (5 bases). CDR1 and CDR2 from the germline V gene are MGHRA and YSYEKL. This CDR3 has 15 residues. The V gene lost 4 bases and the J gene lost 4 bases, with 16 bases spanning the gap. This CDR3 reads CASSPADGDFYGYTF. For the CDR3, the DNA is TGCGCCAGCAGCCCAGCGGACGGGGACTTCTATGGCTACACCTTC.

The V and J genes are TRBV2 and TRBJ1-4, with D possibly being TRBD1 (6 bases). The V end was cut by 5 bases, the J end by 3 bases, with 13 bases between. CDR3 size: 15 residues. From germline, CDR1 is SNHLY and CDR2 FYNNEI. CDR3 amino acids: CASSPRGGPNEKLFF. The CDR3 coding sequence is TGTGCCAGCAGTCCCCGGGGGGGGCCTAATGAAAAACTGTTTTTT.

The chain employs TRBV5-1 and TRBJ1-5; 10 nucleotides align to TRBD1. Per the germline V gene, CDR1 is SGHRS and CDR2 is YFSETQ. This CDR3 contains 14 residues. J was trimmed by 5 bases and V by 4 bases; bases with no gene match: 3. The DNA for the CDR3 is TGCGCCAGCAGCGGGACAGGGGAGGATCAGCCCCAGCATTTT. This translates into CASSGTGEDQPQHF.

V gene TRBV5-1 combines with J gene TRBJ1-5; 11 bases are shared with TRBD1. There are 16 residues in the CDR3. CDR1 is SGHRS and CDR2 is YFSETQ in the germline V gene. V shed 0 bases, J shed 6 bases, and the junction held 5 bases outside the gene matches. CDR3 DNA sequence: TGCGCCAGCAGCTTGGGGACAGGGGGCGTGGGTCAGCCCCAGCATTTT. It is translated as CASSLGTGGVGQPQHF.

The genes are TRBV25-1 and TRBJ1-2; D is undetermined. With 2 bases removed from V and 7 bases from J, the gap between germline ends came to 14 bases. Germline CDR1 MGHDK, CDR2 SYGVNS. The CDR3 length is 14 residues. The CDR3, as DNA: TGTGCCAGCAGTGAAGACCCTTCTCGTCGTGGCTACACCTTC. Its protein is CASSEDPSRRGYTF.

This chain joins TRBV11-2 and TRBJ2-7, with 11 bases fitting TRBD2. The length of the CDR3 is 15 residues. The germline gives CDR1 SGHAT, CDR2 FQNNGV. V gave up 2 bases and J gave up 3 bases; unmatched junction bases: 3. The CDR3 protein is CASSLTSGGLYEQYF. The CDR3, as DNA: TGTGCCAGCAGCTTAACTAGCGGGGGCCTCTACGAGCAGTACTTC.

The J gene is TRBJ1-5, the V gene TRBV30; possibly TRBD1 for D (5 bases). V lost 5 bases and J lost 9, with 11 bases in between. Looked up from germline, CDR1 is GTSNPN and CDR2 is SVGIG (reference sequence). The CDR3 loop spans 11 amino acids. The CDR3 DNA is TGTGCCTGGTCTATCACAGGGCCCCAGCATTTT. It codes for CAWSITGPQHF.

The chain couples TRBV12-3 or TRBV12-4 to TRBJ1-2; D perhaps matches TRBD1 (6 bases). CDR3 length: 13 residues. V shed 3 bases and J shed 7 bases, with 12 bases lying between them. CDR3 sequence reads: CASSLDGGGGYTF. CDR3 nucleotide sequence: TGTGCCAGCAGTTTGGATGGGGGCGGTGGCTACACCTTC.

Concerning this clone: Relative to the germline gene, one junction end is altered; a read error may explain this. The chain carries TRBV7-7 and TRBJ2-3; 10 bases align to TRBD2. Germline values: CDR1 SSHAT, CDR2 FNYEAQ (reference sequence). This CDR3 spans 18 amino acids. CDR3 sequence: CASSLSSGGAGGADTQYF. The DNA for the CDR3 is TGTGCTAGCAGCTTATCCAGCGGGGGGGCCGGTGGCGCAGATACGCAGTATTTT. Full variable domain (rest looked up from reference TRBV7-7 and TRBJ2-3): GAGVSQSPRYKVTKRGQDVTLRCDPISSHATLYWYQQALGQGPEFLTYFNYEAQPDKSGLPSDRFSAERPEGSISTLTIQRTEQRDSAMYRCASSLSSGGAGGADTQYFGPGTRLTVL.

This sequence joins TRBV5-1 and TRBJ1-4; no clear D gene. Trimming shortened V by 0 bases and J by 4 bases, and 13 bases separated the two germline ends. CDR3 length: 16 amino acids. Germline V gene lookup returns CDR1 SGHRS and CDR2 YFSETQ. In DNA form, the CDR3 reads TGCGCCAGCAGCTTGGGCATCAAGCGGCTTAATGAAAAACTGTTTTTT. It is translated as CASSLGIKRLNEKLFF.

CDR3 sequence (DNA): TGCGCCAGCAGCTCAAACTGGGACAGCGGAAACACCATATATTTT. It translates to CASSSNWDSGNTIYF. The chain couples TRBV5-1 to TRBJ1-3; TRBD1 matches 7 bases. The CDR3 is 15 amino acids. Germline trimming cut 3 bases from V and 4 bases from J; bases unmatched to any gene: 7. Germline V lookup: CDR1 SGHRS, CDR2 YFSETQ. Variable domain in full (rest from reference TRBV5-1 and TRBJ1-3): KAGVTQTPRYLIKTRGQQVTLSCSPISGHRSVSWYQQTPGQGLQFLFEYFSETQRNKGNFPGRFSGRQFSNSRSEMNVSTLELGDSALYLCASSSNWDSGNTIYFGEGSWLTVV.

The gene calls are TRBV30 and TRBJ1-2; no firm D call. Germline CDR1 is GTSNPN and CDR2 is SVGIG (reference sequence). There are 13 residues in the CDR3. Trimming stripped 1 base from V and 5 bases from J, with 11 bases between. The CDR3 is CAWSEGGRYGYTF. In DNA, the CDR3 is TGTGCCTGGAGTGAGGGCGGCAGATATGGCTACACCTTC.

The chain employs TRBV5-1 and TRBJ1-2; TRBD1 might be the D (6 bases). CDR3 length: 14 amino acids. V gave up 8 bases and J gave up 0 bases, with 14 bases separating them. Germline V gene lookup returns CDR1 SGHRS and CDR2 YFSETQ. The CDR3, as DNA: TGCGCCAGTCGGGAAGGGGGAACTAACTATGGCTACACCTTC. As protein: CASREGGTNYGYTF.

This clone qualifies as large. This sequence joins TRBV4-2 and TRBJ2-7; D is perhaps TRBD2 (5 bases). The germline gives CDR1 LGHNA, CDR2 YNFKEQ. The CDR3 is 14 residues long. Trimming shortened V by 1 base and J by 6 bases, and 13 bases separated the two germline ends. Written as DNA, the CDR3 is TGTGCCAGCAGCCAAGTGAGGGAAATCGGCGAGCAGTACTTC. This sequence encodes CASSQVREIGEQYF.

The chain has TRBV24-1 and TRBJ1-3; unclear D gene. The CDR3 covers 16 residues. The V end was cut by 2 bases, the J end by 0 bases, with 10 bases between. Germline V lookup: CDR1 KGHDR, CDR2 SFDVKD. CDR3: CATSDSAAGSGNTIYF. The CDR3 nucleotides read TGTGCCACCAGTGATTCGGCAGCGGGCTCTGGAAACACCATATATTTT.

The rearrangement uses TRBV12-3 or TRBV12-4 and TRBJ2-7, with 10 bases matching TRBD1. The length of the CDR3 is 13 residues. The ends lost 8 bases at V and 0 bases at J; junction bases unmatched: 1. The CDR3 spells CASGTGASYEQYF. The CDR3 DNA reads as TGTGCCAGCGGGACAGGGGCCTCCTACGAGCAGTACTTC.

The V and J genes are TRBV30 and TRBJ1-2; 7 nucleotides align to TRBD1. The CDR3 is made up of 15 amino acids. V shed 1 base and J 2 bases; nucleotides not matched to a gene: 7. CDR1 is GTSNPN and CDR2 is SVGIG in the germline V gene (reference sequence). The CDR3 loop reads CAWSANRGPNYGYTF. In nucleotides, the CDR3 is TGTGCCTGGAGTGCTAACAGGGGCCCGAACTATGGCTACACCTTC. Filled out from reference TRBV30 and TRBJ1-2, the complete variable domain reads SQTIHQWPATLVQPVGSPLSLECTVEGTSNPNLYWYRQAAGRGLQLLFYSVGIGQISSEVPQNLSASRPQDRQFILSSKKLLLSDSGFYLCAWSANRGPNYGYTFGSGTRLTVV.

This clone showed up just once. This sequence joins TRBV3-1 (or the pseudogene TRBV3-2) and TRBJ2-2; D is perhaps TRBD1 (6 bases). The CDR3 covers 15 residues. The germline V gene encodes CDR1 LGHDT and CDR2 YNNKEL (reference sequence). V was shortened by 4 bases and J by 3 bases, with 12 bases between the two germline ends. For the CDR3, the DNA is TGTGCCAGCAGCCTACAGGGAACGGACACCGGGGAGCTGTTTTTT. Translating it yields CASSLQGTDTGELFF.

The V and J genes are TRBV5-1 and TRBJ1-1; 9 positions agree with TRBD1. The CDR3 has 14 amino acids. Germline CDR1 reads SGHRS; CDR2 reads YFSETQ. The ends lost 4 bases at V and 4 bases at J; junction bases unmatched: 5. This CDR3 is CASSRTGEGTEAFF. CDR3 bases: TGCGCCAGCAGCCGGACAGGGGAAGGCACTGAAGCTTTCTTT.

This sequence joins TRBV7-2 and TRBJ1-1; 7 bases match TRBD1. Per the germline V gene, CDR1 is SGHTA and CDR2 is FQGNSA. CDR3 length equals 12 residues. V shed 6 bases and J 11 bases; nucleotides not matched to a gene: 9. The CDR3 protein is CASRAMDRPAFF. CDR3 nucleotide sequence: TGTGCCAGCAGGGCGATGGACAGGCCTGCTTTCTTT.

The V gene is TRBV15, the J gene TRBJ2-5; D gene ambiguous. The CDR3 contains 12 residues. V was shortened by 3 bases and J by 3 bases, with 5 bases between the two germline ends. The V gene's germline CDR1 is LNHNV and CDR2 YYDKDF (reference sequence). The CDR3 region has the DNA TGTGCCACCAGCAGGATTAAAGAGACCCAGTACTTC. This gives the protein CATSRIKETQYF.

This chain joins TRBV10-3 and TRBJ1-1; a weak D match, TRBD1 (6 bases). Trimming removed 9 bases from V and 7 bases from J, with 15 bases in between. CDR1 and CDR2 from the germline V gene are ENHRY and SYGVKD. The CDR3 is 12 residues long. The CDR3 nucleotides are TGTGCCATGGACCAGGGGCAGGGTGAAGCTTTCTTT. Translated, it gives CAMDQGQGEAFF.

This clone was detected only once. The chain employs TRBV19 and TRBJ1-2; D gene unclear. CDR1 is LNHDA, CDR2 SQIVND, per germline (reference sequence). Trimming shortened V by 5 bases and J by 4 bases, and 11 bases separated the two germline ends. This CDR3 spans 13 amino acids. This chain's CDR3 is CASSVDRLYGYTF. The DNA of the CDR3 is TGTGCCAGTAGTGTGGACCGACTCTATGGCTACACCTTC.

The chain has TRBV6-5 and TRBJ1-4; D uncertain. This CDR3 spans 15 amino acids. Between the trimmed V and J ends, which lost 2 bases and 0 bases, there was a span of 7 bases. CDR1 is MNHEY, CDR2 SVGAGI, per germline. CDR3 bases: TGTGCCAGCAGTTACATGAGAACAACTAATGAAAAACTGTTTTTT. Protein product: CASSYMRTTNEKLFF.

Written as DNA, the CDR3 is TGTGCCAGCAGCTCCGGACAGGATTATTCACCCCTCCACTTT. It translates to CASSSGQDYSPLHF. The chain uses TRBV7-9 and TRBJ1-6, with TRBD1 matching over 7 bases. There are 14 residues in the CDR3. V shed 4 bases and J 8 bases; nucleotides not matched to a gene: 5. Germline V CDR1 and CDR2: SEHNR, FQNEAQ (reference sequence).

The chain is built from TRBV2 and TRBJ2-3; D unclear. The germline V gene has CDR1 SNHLY and CDR2 FYNNEI. The ends were cut back, 7 bases at V and 5 bases at J, with 7 bases in the middle. The CDR3 loop spans 11 amino acids. The CDR3 region is CASTEVDTQYF. The DNA for the CDR3 is TGTGCCAGCACAGAGGTAGATACGCAGTATTTT.